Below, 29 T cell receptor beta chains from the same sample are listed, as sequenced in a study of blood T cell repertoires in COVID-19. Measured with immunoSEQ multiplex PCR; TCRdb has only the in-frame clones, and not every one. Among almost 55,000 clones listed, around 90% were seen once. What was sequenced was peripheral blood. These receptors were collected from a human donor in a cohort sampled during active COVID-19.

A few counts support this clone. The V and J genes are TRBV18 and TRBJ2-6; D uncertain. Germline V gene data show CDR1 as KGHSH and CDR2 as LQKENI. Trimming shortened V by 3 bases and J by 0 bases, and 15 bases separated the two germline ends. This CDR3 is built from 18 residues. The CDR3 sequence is CASSPLPADNSGANVLTF. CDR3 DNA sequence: TGTGCCAGCTCACCCCTTCCGGCTGACAACTCTGGGGCCAACGTCCTGACTTTC.

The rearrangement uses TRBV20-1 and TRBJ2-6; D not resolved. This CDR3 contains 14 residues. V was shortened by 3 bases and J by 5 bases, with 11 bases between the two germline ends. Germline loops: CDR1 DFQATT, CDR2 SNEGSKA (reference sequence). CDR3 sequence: CSASSSSRANVLTF. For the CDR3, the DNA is TGCAGTGCTAGTAGTTCTTCTAGGGCCAACGTCCTGACTTTC.

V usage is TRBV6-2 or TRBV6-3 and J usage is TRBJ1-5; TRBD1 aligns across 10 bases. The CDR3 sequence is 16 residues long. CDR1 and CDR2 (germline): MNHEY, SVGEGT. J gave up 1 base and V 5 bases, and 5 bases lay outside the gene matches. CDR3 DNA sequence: TGTGCCAGCAGTCGACAGGGGGCATCGAGCAATCAGCCCCAGCATTTT. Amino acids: CASSRQGASSNQPQHF.

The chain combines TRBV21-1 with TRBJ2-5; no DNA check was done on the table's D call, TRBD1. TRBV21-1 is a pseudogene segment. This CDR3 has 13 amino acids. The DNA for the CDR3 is TGTGCCAGCAGCCCCTCAGGGATGGAGACCCAGTACTTC. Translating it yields CASSPSGMETQYF.

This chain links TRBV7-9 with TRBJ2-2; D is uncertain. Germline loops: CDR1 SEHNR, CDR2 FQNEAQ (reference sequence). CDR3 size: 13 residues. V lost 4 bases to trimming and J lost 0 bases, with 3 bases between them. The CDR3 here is CASSSTNTGELFF. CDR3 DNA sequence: TGTGCCAGCAGCTCAACGAACACCGGGGAGCTGTTTTTT.

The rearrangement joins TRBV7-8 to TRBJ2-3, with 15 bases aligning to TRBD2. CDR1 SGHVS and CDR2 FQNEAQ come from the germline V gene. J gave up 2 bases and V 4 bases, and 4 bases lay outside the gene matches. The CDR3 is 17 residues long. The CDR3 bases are TGTGCCAGCAGCTCAGGACTAGCGGGAGGGAACACAGATACGCAGTATTTT. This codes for CASSSGLAGGNTDTQYF.

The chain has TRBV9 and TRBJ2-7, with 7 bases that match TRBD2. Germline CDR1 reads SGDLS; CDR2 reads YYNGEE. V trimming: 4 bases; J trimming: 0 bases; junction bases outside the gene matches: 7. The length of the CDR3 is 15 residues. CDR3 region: CASSSFSGPSYEQYF. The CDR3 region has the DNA TGTGCCAGCAGCTCTTTTAGCGGGCCCTCCTACGAGCAGTACTTC.

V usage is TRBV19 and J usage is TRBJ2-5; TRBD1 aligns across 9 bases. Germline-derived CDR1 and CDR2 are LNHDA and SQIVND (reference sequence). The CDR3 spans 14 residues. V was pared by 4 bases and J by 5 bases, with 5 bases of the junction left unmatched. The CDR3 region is CASSKGQGRETQYF. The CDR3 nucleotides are TGTGCCAGTAGTAAGGGACAGGGTAGGGAGACCCAGTACTTC.

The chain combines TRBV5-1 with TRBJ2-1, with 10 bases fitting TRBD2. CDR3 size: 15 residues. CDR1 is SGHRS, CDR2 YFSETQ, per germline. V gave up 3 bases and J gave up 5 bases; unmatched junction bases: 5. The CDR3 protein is CASSSGTSVNNEQFF. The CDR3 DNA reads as TGCGCCAGCAGCTCCGGGACTAGCGTAAACAATGAGCAGTTCTTC.

The CDR3: CASSTQGVGTGELFF. CDR3 bases: TGTGCCAGTAGTACTCAGGGTGTAGGCACCGGGGAGCTGTTTTTT. This chain uses TRBV19 with TRBJ2-2, with D possibly TRBD1 on 5 matching bases. Trimming cost V 4 bases and J 4 bases, with 13 bases left between them. CDR1 is LNHDA and CDR2 is SQIVND in the germline V gene (reference sequence). CDR3 length equals 15 residues.

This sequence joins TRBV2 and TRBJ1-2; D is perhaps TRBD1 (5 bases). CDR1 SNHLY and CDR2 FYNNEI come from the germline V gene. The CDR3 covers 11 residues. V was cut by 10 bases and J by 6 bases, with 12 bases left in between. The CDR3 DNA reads TGTGCCACTTCCGGGGGGAATGGCTACACCTTC. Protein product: CATSGGNGYTF. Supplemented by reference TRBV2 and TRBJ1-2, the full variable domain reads EPEVTQTPSHQVTQMGQEVILRCVPISNHLYFYWYRQILGQKVEFLVSFYNNEISEKSEIFDDQFSVERPDGSNFTLKIRSTKLEDSAMYFCATSGGNGYTFGSGTRLTVV.

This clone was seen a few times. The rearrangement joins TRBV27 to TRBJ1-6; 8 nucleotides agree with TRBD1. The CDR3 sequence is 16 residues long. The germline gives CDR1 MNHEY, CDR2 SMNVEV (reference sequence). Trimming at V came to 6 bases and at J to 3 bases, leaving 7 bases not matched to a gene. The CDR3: CASRRQGWDYNSPLHF. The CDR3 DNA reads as TGTGCCAGCAGACGACAGGGGTGGGACTATAATTCACCCCTCCACTTT.

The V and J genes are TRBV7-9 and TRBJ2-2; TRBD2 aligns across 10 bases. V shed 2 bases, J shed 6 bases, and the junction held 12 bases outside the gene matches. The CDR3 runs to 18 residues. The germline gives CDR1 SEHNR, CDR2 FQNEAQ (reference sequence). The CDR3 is CASSLSTLAGAGSGELFF. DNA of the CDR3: TGTGCCAGCAGCTTATCTACCCTAGCGGGGGCAGGGTCCGGGGAGCTGTTTTTT. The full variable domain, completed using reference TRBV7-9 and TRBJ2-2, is DTGVSQNPRHKITKRGQNVTFRCDPISEHNRLYWYRQTLGQGPEFLTYFQNEAQLEKSRLLSDRFSAERPKGSFSTLEIQRTEQGDSAMYLCASSLSTLAGAGSGELFFGEGSRLTVL.

The CDR3 reads CASSFTGGEGYGYTF. The CDR3 nucleotides read TGTGCCAGCAGCTTCACAGGGGGCGAAGGCTATGGCTACACCTTC. V usage is TRBV7-9 and J usage is TRBJ1-2, with TRBD1 identical over 9 bases. Trimming cost V 3 bases and J 4 bases; bases outside gene matches: 6. CDR1 is SEHNR, CDR2 FQNEAQ, per germline (reference sequence). The CDR3 has 15 residues. Together with reference TRBV7-9 and TRBJ1-2, the CDR3 gives the full variable domain: DTGVSQNPRHKITKRGQNVTFRCDPISEHNRLYWYRQTLGQGPEFLTYFQNEAQLEKSRLLSDRFSAERPKGSFSTLEIQRTEQGDSAMYLCASSFTGGEGYGYTFGSGTRLTVV.

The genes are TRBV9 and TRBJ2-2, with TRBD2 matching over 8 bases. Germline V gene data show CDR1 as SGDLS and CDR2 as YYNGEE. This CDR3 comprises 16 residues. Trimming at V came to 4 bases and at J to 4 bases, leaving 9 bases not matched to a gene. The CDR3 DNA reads TGTGCCAGCAGCCCAGATCGGGGGGGCCCCACCGGGGAGCTGTTTTTT. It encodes CASSPDRGGPTGELFF.

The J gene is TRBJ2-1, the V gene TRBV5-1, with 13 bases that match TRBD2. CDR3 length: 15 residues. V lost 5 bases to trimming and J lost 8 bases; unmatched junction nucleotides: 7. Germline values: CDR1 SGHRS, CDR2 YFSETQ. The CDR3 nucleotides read TGCGCCAGCAGGTACGGACTAGCGGGAGTAGATGAGCAGTTCTTC. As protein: CASRYGLAGVDEQFF. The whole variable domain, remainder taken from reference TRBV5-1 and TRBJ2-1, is KAGVTQTPRYLIKTRGQQVTLSCSPISGHRSVSWYQQTPGQGLQFLFEYFSETQRNKGNFPGRFSGRQFSNSRSEMNVSTLELGDSALYLCASRYGLAGVDEQFFGPGTRLTVL.

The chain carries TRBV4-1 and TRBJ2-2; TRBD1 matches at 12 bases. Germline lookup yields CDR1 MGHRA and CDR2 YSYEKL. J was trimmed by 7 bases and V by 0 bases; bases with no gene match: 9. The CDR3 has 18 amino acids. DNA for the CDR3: TGCGCCAGCAGCCAAGATAGGAGGGACAGGGGGCAGGTCGGGGAGCTGTTTTTT. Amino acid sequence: CASSQDRRDRGQVGELFF.

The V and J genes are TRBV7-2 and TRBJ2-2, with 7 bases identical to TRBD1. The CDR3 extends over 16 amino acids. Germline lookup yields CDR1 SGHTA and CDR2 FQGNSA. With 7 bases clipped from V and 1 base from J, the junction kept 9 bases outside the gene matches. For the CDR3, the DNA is TGTGCCAGCACCCAAACCGGGACAGTGAACACCGGGGAGCTGTTTTTT. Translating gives CASTQTGTVNTGELFF.

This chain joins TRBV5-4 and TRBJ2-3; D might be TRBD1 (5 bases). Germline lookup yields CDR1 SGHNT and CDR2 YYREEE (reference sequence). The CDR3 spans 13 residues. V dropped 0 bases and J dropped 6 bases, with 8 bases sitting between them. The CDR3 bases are TGTGCCAGCAGCTTGGGGGGCTGGGATACGCAGTATTTT. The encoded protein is CASSLGGWDTQYF.

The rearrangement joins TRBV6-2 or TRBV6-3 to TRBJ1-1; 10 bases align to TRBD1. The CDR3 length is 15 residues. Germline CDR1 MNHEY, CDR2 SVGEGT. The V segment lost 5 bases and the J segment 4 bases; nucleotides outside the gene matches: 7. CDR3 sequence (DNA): TGTGCCAGCAGTACAGGACAGGGGGGATTCACTGAAGCTTTCTTT. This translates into CASSTGQGGFTEAFF.

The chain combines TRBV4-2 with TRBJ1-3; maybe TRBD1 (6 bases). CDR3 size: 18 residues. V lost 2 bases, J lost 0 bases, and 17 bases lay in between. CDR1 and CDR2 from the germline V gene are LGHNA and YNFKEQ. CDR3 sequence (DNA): TGTGCCAGCAGCCAAATCGATGTCGGGACAAGCTCTGGAAACACCATATATTTT. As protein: CASSQIDVGTSSGNTIYF.

The CDR3 sequence is CASSLHSTDTQYF. CDR3 in DNA: TGCGCCAGCAGCTTGCATAGCACAGATACGCAGTATTTT. The V and J genes are TRBV5-1 and TRBJ2-3; D is uncertain. Germline CDR1 reads SGHRS; CDR2 reads YFSETQ. V was cut by 1 base and J by 0 bases, with 3 bases left in between. The CDR3 sequence is 13 residues long.

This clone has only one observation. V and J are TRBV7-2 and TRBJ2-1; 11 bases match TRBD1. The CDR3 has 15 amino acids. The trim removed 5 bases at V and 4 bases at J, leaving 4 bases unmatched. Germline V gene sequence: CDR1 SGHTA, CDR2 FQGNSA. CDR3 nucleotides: TGTGCCAGCAGCACCGGACAGGGGGCTTACAATGAGCAGTTCTTC. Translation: CASSTGQGAYNEQFF. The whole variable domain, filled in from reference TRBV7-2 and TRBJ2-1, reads GAGVSQSPSNKVTEKGKDVELRCDPISGHTALYWYRQSLGQGLEFLIYFQGNSAPDKSGLPSDRFSAERTGGSVSTLTIQRTQQEDSAVYLCASSTGQGAYNEQFFGPGTRLTVL.

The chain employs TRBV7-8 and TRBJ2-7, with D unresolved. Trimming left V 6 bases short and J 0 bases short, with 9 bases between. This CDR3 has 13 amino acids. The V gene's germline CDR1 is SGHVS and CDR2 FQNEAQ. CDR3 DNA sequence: TGTGCCAGCAGTTACTATGGCTCCTACGAGCAGTACTTC. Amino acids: CASSYYGSYEQYF.

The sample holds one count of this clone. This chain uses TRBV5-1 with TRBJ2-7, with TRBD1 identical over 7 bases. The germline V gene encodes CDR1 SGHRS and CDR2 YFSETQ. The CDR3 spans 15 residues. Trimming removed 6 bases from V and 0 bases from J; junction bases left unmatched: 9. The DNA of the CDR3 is TGCGCCAGCAATCCGGGACAGCTCCTCTCCTACGAGCAGTACTTC. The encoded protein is CASNPGQLLSYEQYF. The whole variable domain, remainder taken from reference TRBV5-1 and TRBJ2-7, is KAGVTQTPRYLIKTRGQQVTLSCSPISGHRSVSWYQQTPGQGLQFLFEYFSETQRNKGNFPGRFSGRQFSNSRSEMNVSTLELGDSALYLCASNPGQLLSYEQYFGPGTRLTVT.

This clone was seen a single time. CDR3 coding DNA: TGTGCCAGCAGTCCCCGTGGAGGGGGCAATTCACCCCTCCACTTT. Its protein product is CASSPRGGGNSPLHF. V usage is TRBV6-6 and J usage is TRBJ1-6; TRBD1 matches 7 bases. V was clipped by 5 bases and J by 7 bases; unmatched bases: 8. There are 15 residues in the CDR3. Germline loops: CDR1 MNHNY, CDR2 SVGAGI (reference sequence).

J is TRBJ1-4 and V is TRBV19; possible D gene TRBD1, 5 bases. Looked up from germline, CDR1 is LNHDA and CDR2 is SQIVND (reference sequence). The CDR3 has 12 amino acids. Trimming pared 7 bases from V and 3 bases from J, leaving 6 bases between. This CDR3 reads CASTGANEKLFF. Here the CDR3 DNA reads TGTGCCAGTACGGGGGCTAATGAAAAACTGTTTTTT.

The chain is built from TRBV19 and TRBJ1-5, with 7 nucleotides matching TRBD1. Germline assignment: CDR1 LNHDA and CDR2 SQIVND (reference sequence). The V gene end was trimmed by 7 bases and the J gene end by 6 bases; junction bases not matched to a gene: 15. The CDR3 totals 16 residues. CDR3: CASTKTPGGRGQPQHF. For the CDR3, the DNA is TGTGCCAGTACCAAAACGCCAGGGGGTAGGGGTCAGCCCCAGCATTTT.

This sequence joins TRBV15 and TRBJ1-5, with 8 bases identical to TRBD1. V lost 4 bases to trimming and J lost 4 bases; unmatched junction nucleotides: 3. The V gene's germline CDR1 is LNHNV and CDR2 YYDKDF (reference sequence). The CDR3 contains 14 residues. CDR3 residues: CATSITGGNQPQHF. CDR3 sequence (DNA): TGTGCCACCAGCATCACAGGGGGTAATCAGCCCCAGCATTTT.